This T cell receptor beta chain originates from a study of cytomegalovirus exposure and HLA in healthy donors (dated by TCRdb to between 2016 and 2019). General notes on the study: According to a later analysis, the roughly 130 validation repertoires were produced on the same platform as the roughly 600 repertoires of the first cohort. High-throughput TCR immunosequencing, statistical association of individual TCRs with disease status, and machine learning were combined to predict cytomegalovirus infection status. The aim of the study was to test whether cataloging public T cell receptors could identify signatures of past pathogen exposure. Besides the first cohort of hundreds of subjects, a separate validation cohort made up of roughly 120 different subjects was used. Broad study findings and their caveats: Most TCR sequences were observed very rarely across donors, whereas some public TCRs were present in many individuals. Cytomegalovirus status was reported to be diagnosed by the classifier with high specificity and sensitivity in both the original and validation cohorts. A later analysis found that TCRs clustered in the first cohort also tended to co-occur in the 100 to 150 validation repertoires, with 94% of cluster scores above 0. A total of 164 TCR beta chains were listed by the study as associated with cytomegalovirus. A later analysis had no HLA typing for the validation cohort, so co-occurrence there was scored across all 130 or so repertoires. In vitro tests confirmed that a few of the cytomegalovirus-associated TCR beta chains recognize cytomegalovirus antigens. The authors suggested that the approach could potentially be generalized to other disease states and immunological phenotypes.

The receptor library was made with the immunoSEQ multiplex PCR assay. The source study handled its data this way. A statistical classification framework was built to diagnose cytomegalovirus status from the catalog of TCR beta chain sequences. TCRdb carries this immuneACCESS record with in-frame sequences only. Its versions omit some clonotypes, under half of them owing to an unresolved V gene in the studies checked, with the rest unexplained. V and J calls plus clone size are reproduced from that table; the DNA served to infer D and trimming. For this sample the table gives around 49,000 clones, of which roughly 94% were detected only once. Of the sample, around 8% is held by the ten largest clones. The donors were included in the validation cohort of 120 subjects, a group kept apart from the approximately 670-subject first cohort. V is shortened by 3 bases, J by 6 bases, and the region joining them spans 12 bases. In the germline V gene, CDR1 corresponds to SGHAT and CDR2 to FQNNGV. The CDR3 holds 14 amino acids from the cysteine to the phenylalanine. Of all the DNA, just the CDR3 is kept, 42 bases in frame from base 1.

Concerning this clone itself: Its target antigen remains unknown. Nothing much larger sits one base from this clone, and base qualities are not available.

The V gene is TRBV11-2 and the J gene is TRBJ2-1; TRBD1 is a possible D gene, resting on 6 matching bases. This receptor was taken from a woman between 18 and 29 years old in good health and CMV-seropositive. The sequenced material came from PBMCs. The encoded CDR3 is CASSLGTSGNEQFF. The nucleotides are TGTGCCAGCAGCTTGGGGACATCAGGCAATGAGCAGTTCTTC.